The 17 T cell receptor beta chains presented below share a single source sample, sequenced in a study of response to subunit inactivated influenza vaccine. One entry per CDR3 protein, called by TCRdb with MiXCR from the RT-PCR reads. The repertoire has 550,000 to 800,000 distinct CDR3 sequences, less than 20% of them found once; the top ten carry 11%. The sample consisted of PBMCs from blood, taken about 13 days after vaccination. These receptors all stem from a man in his forties or fifties who received an inactivated influenza vaccine.

This clonotype was counted only a few times. V usage is TRBV12-3 or TRBV12-4 and J usage is TRBJ2-7; TRBD1 matches at 8 bases. CDR3 size: 17 residues. V shed 0 bases and J 4 bases; nucleotides not matched to a gene: 11. The CDR3 loop is CASSLAHLGQGLYEQYF. CDR3 nucleotides: TGTGCCAGCAGTTTAGCGCACCTAGGACAGGGACTTTACGAGCAGTACTTC.

The rearrangement links TRBV6-2 or TRBV6-3 to TRBJ1-5, with unresolved D. V lost 5 bases, J lost 0 bases, and 11 bases lay in between. The CDR3 has 15 residues. CDR1 is MNHEY, CDR2 SVGEGT, per germline. The CDR3 loop reads CASSRYSYSNQPQHF. As DNA, the CDR3 is TGTGCCAGCAGTCGATACAGCTATAGCAATCAGCCCCAGCATTTT.

Many counts were recorded for this clonotype. The chain couples TRBV29-1 to TRBJ2-5, with 7 positions matching TRBD2. The CDR3 consists of 12 residues. Germline loops: CDR1 SQVTM, CDR2 ANQGSEA. The trim removed 0 bases at V and 5 bases at J, leaving 0 bases unmatched. CDR3 coding DNA: TGCAGCGTTGAAGAGGGGGGGGAGACCCAGTACTTC. This translates into CSVEEGGETQYF.

CDR3 region: CSATRTGKHSGANVLTF. DNA for the CDR3: TGCAGTGCTACGCGGACTGGGAAGCACTCTGGGGCCAACGTCCTGACTTTC. The chain couples TRBV20-1 to TRBJ2-6; tentatively, D is TRBD2 (5 bases). Germline V gene sequence: CDR1 DFQATT, CDR2 SNEGSKA (reference sequence). The CDR3 spans 17 residues. The V end lost 4 bases, the J end lost 0 bases, and 16 bases lay between the germline ends.

The chain joins TRBV4-3 to TRBJ2-1; no clear D gene. The CDR3 loop spans 13 amino acids. CDR1 is LGHNA and CDR2 is YSLEER in the germline V gene. Trimming removed 2 bases from V and 6 bases from J, with 8 bases in between. This chain's CDR3 is CASSQLLGNEQFF. The CDR3 DNA reads as TGCGCCAGCAGCCAACTACTCGGCAATGAGCAGTTCTTC.

This clonotype was counted only a few times. This chain uses TRBV28 with TRBJ2-7; 8 bases are a match to TRBD1. The CDR3 sequence is 13 residues long. CDR1 and CDR2 (germline): MDHEN, SYDVKM. V shed 7 bases and J 3 bases; nucleotides not matched to a gene: 5. The CDR3 region has the DNA TGTGCCAGCAAGAGGACAGGGATCTACGAGCAGTACTTC. Its translation: CASKRTGIYEQYF.

CDR3 DNA sequence: TGTGCCAGCAGCCACGGGGGGGGTCAATACAATGAGCAGTTCTTC. It translates to CASSHGGGQYNEQFF. The chain carries TRBV5-5 and TRBJ2-1, with TRBD2 matching over 8 bases. This CDR3 comprises 15 residues. The trim removed 4 bases at V and 4 bases at J, leaving 7 bases unmatched. Germline assignment: CDR1 SGHKS and CDR2 YYEKEE (reference sequence). The full variable domain, rest sourced from reference TRBV5-5 and TRBJ2-1, is DAGVTQSPTHLIKTRGQQVTLRCSPISGHKSVSWYQQVLGQGPQFIFQYYEKEERGRGNFPDRFSARQFPNYSSELNVNALLLGDSALYLCASSHGGGQYNEQFFGPGTRLTVL.

There are many counts of this clonotype. One end of the junction is discordant with germline, which a read error may explain. CDR3 DNA: TGTGCCAGCAGCCTCTCAGAGACCCAGTACTTC. This gives the protein CASSLSETQYF. This rearrangement joins TRBV5-1 to TRBJ2-5; D remains ambiguous. CDR3 size: 11 residues. The germline gives CDR1 SGHRS, CDR2 YFSETQ. The variable domain in full, completed from reference TRBV5-1 and TRBJ2-5, reads KAGVTQTPRYLIKTRGQQVTLSCSPISGHRSVSWYQQTPGQGLQFLFEYFSETQRNKGNFPGRFSGRQFSNSRSEMNVSTLELGDSALYLCASSLSETQYFGPGTRLLVL.

The V call is TRBV20-1, the J call TRBJ2-3, with 11 bases lining up with TRBD2. CDR1 and CDR2 from the germline V gene are DFQATT and SNEGSKA (reference sequence). This CDR3 contains 15 residues. The V and J ends lost 1 base and 4 bases, in that order; junction bases with no gene match: 4. CDR3 nucleotide sequence: TGCAGTGCTAGAGTTAGTAGCGGGAGGGCAGATACGCAGTATTTT. Its translation: CSARVSSGRADTQYF.

The chain joins TRBV12-3 or TRBV12-4 to TRBJ1-2, with a weak D call TRBD1 (5 bases). Trimming shortened V by 2 bases and J by 6 bases, and 13 bases separated the two germline ends. The CDR3 has 14 residues. CDR3 in DNA: TGTGCCAGCAGTTTACTGGGGGGAGCGAATGGCTACACCTTC. Residues: CASSLLGGANGYTF.

Here the CDR3 DNA reads TGCAGTGCTAGCATGAGGGCTGGGGCCAACGTCCTGACTTTC. It codes for CSASMRAGANVLTF. The chain has TRBV20-1 and TRBJ2-6; perhaps TRBD2 as D (5 bases). This CDR3 region has 14 residues. V lost 3 bases to trimming and J lost 2 bases, with 8 bases between them. Germline lookup yields CDR1 DFQATT and CDR2 SNEGSKA (reference sequence).

This clonotype was seen ten or more times. V usage is TRBV7-8 and J usage is TRBJ2-1; a weak D match, TRBD1 (5 bases). Trimming left V 0 bases short and J 4 bases short, with 10 bases between. The CDR3 is made up of 15 amino acids. CDR1 SGHVS and CDR2 FQNEAQ come from the germline V gene. The CDR3 here is CASSLARTTYNEQFF. The CDR3 nucleotides read TGTGCCAGCAGCTTAGCCCGGACAACTTACAATGAGCAGTTCTTC.

The chain has TRBV30 and TRBJ1-1, with D maybe TRBD1 (6 bases). Germline assignment: CDR1 GTSNPN and CDR2 SVGIG (reference sequence). V shed 3 bases and J shed 0 bases, with 8 bases lying between them. There are 13 residues in the CDR3. The CDR3 coding sequence is TGTGCCTGGAGGGGGGGCTTGAACACTGAAGCTTTCTTT. This codes for CAWRGGLNTEAFF.

About this clonotype itself: Given a much more abundant clone one base away, this may be a read error. V is TRBV11-1 and J is TRBJ2-2; a weak D match, TRBD1 (6 bases). CDR3 length: 20 amino acids. CDR1 is SGHAT, CDR2 FQDESV, per germline (reference sequence). Trimming removed 3 bases at V and 4 bases at J, with 27 bases between. Here the CDR3 reads CASSFIIPGDPPVGTGELFF. DNA for the CDR3: TGTGCCAGCAGCTTCATAATTCCAGGGGACCCCCCCGTGGGCACCGGGGAGCTGTTTTTT.

This clonotype came up a few times. J is TRBJ1-2 and V is TRBV9; 7 bases align to TRBD1. V shed 4 bases and J 1 base; nucleotides not matched to a gene: 7. The CDR3 runs 15 residues. Germline CDR1 and CDR2: SGDLS and YYNGEE. For the CDR3, the DNA is TGTGCCAGCAGCCATGGACAGGAACTTAACTATGGCTACACCTTC. Its translation: CASSHGQELNYGYTF.

This clonotype has only a few counts. The chain employs TRBV7-9 and TRBJ2-5, with TRBD2 matching 9 bases. Trimming cost V 5 bases and J 3 bases; bases outside gene matches: 10. The CDR3 loop spans 16 amino acids. The germline V gene has CDR1 SEHNR and CDR2 FQNEAQ (reference sequence). CDR3 amino acids: CASSLSGASGKETQYF. The DNA of the CDR3 is TGTGCCAGCAGCCTCTCAGGGGCTAGCGGGAAAGAGACCCAGTACTTC.

This chain uses TRBV11-2 with TRBJ2-1; 12 bases fit TRBD2. V lost 1 base to trimming and J lost 6 bases; unmatched junction nucleotides: 4. Germline lookup yields CDR1 SGHAT and CDR2 FQNNGV. The CDR3 sequence is 16 residues long. The CDR3 sequence: CASSLALAGGRNEQFF. The DNA for the CDR3 is TGTGCCAGCAGCTTAGCACTAGCGGGGGGCCGCAATGAGCAGTTCTTC.